Listed below are T cell receptor beta chains from one sample, sequenced in a study of identical twins. One entry per CDR3 protein, called by TCRdb with MiXCR from the 5' RACE reads. Of fewer than 250,000 distinct CDR3 sequences in the sample, roughly 7% were seen once. The sample also formed part of further work on yellow fever vaccine responses in identical twins.

Material: memory (CD45RO+) T cells sorted from blood. These receptors were obtained from a woman under 30 in good health. The CDR3 runs from the conserved cysteine through the conserved F or W. The D gene is left open where the match is weak. Clone size is not always given. Where it is, it says once, few, many or a class for expanded clones.

D	V	J	size	CDR3	DNA
NA	TRBV20-1	TRBJ2-3	many	CSARSTPTSTQYF	TGCAGTGCTAGATCCACCCCGACTAGTACGCAGTATTTT
NA	TRBV5-1	TRBJ1-2	NA	CASSLGSGAIGSGYTF	TGCGCCAGCAGCTTGGGTTCAGGGGCGATAGGAAGTGGCTACACCTTC
NA	TRBV4-2	TRBJ2-5	many	CASSQDLEGTQETQYF	TGTGCCAGCAGCCAAGATCTGGAAGGTACCCAAGAGACCCAGTACTTC
TRBD1	TRBV6-1	TRBJ1-5	NA	CASSVQDRGSNQPQHF	TGTGCCAGCAGTGTTCAGGACAGGGGTAGCAATCAGCCCCAGCATTTT
NA	TRBV3-1	TRBJ1-4	many	CASSQAQGSGNEKLFF	TGTGCCAGCAGCCAAGCCCAGGGTTCAGGAAATGAAAAACTGTTTTTT
TRBD2	TRBV28	TRBJ2-5	few	CASSDLAGPQETQYF	TGTGCCAGCAGTGACCTAGCGGGACCCCAAGAGACCCAGTACTTC
TRBD2	TRBV3-1	TRBJ2-1	many	CASSQAGTNNEQFF	TGTGCCAGCAGCCAAGCCGGGACTAACAATGAGCAGTTCTTC
NA	TRBV7-3	TRBJ2-1	many	CASSLSGTSYNEQFF	TGTGCCAGCAGCTTATCAGGGACTTCCTACAATGAGCAGTTCTTC
NA	TRBV18	TRBJ2-7	few	CASSPRAGNYEQYF	TGTGCCAGCTCACCAAGGGCAGGGAACTACGAGCAGTACTTC
NA	TRBV2	TRBJ2-4	many	CASKQGELAKNIQYF	TGTGCCAGCAAACAGGGAGAACTAGCCAAAAACATTCAGTACTTC
TRBD2	TRBV11-2	TRBJ2-3	NA	CASSLLFAGGVSTDTQYF	TGTGCCAGCAGCCTCCTCTTTGCGGGAGGCGTTAGCACAGATACGCAGTATTTT
NA	TRBV2	TRBJ1-1	few	CASNPGQNTEAFF	TGTGCCAGCAATCCGGGACAGAACACTGAAGCTTTCTTT
NA	TRBV12-3/TRBV12-4	TRBJ2-1	NA	CARLVQGENEQFF	TGTGCCAGACTAGTACAGGGCGAGAATGAGCAGTTCTTC
NA	TRBV27	TRBJ1-1	many	CASSPARGFSTEAFF	TGTGCCAGCAGTCCTGCGCGTGGGTTTAGCACTGAAGCTTTCTTT
TRBD2	TRBV12-5	TRBJ2-1	NA	CASRGRVSSEQFF	TGTGCTAGCCGGGGGAGGGTAAGCTCTGAGCAGTTCTTC
TRBD1	TRBV12-3/TRBV12-4	TRBJ1-1	many	CASSSGGEAFF	TGTGCCAGCAGTTCAGGGGGGGAAGCTTTCTTT
NA	TRBV24-1	TRBJ2-3	NA	CATSDFPFGSGDSTDTQYF	TGTGCCACCAGTGATTTTCCTTTCGGGTCCGGGGATAGCACAGATACGCAGTATTTT
TRBD1	TRBV5-1	TRBJ2-1	few	CASSLATGGTYNEQFF	TGCGCCAGCAGCTTGGCGACAGGGGGCACATACAATGAGCAGTTCTTC
NA	TRBV3-1	TRBJ2-7	many	CASSPASGSYEQYF	TGTGCCAGCAGCCCAGCGAGCGGTAGCTACGAGCAGTACTTC
NA	TRBV12-3/TRBV12-4	TRBJ1-5	few	CASSRESGDQPQHF	TGTGCCAGCAGCAGGGAAAGTGGGGATCAGCCCCAGCATTTT
TRBD2	TRBV2	TRBJ2-7	few	CASREGAGTSYEQYF	TGTGCCAGCAGGGAAGGAGCGGGGACGTCCTACGAGCAGTACTTC
NA	TRBV5-1	TRBJ1-1	NA	CASSLAEGTFEAFF	TGCGCCAGCAGCTTGGCCGAGGGCACGTTCGAAGCTTTCTTT
NA	TRBV20-1	TRBJ1-1	NA	CSAQRFFNTEAFF	TGCAGTGCACAGAGGTTTTTTAACACTGAAGCTTTCTTT
NA	TRBV20-1	TRBJ1-1	NA	CSARDRVRAGANTEAFF	TGCAGTGCTAGAGATCGAGTGCGCGCAGGGGCAAACACTGAAGCTTTCTTT
NA	TRBV27	TRBJ2-7	many	CASSLGWSRDYEQYF	TGTGCCAGCAGTCTAGGTTGGTCTAGGGACTACGAGCAGTACTTC
NA	TRBV7-9	TRBJ1-1	many	CASSPRTANTEAFF	TGTGCCAGCAGCCCGAGGACAGCGAACACTGAAGCTTTCTTT
NA	TRBV5-1	TRBJ1-2	many	CASSLDLGSEYGYTF	TGCGCCAGCAGCTTGGATTTGGGGAGTGAGTATGGCTACACCTTC
NA	TRBV29-1	TRBJ2-7	NA	CSVDEGPYEQYF	TGCAGCGTTGACGAGGGACCCTACGAGCAGTACTTC
TRBD2	TRBV28	TRBJ2-2	many	CASNTPLAGETGELFF	TGTGCCAGCAACACACCACTAGCGGGGGAGACCGGGGAGCTGTTTTTT
TRBD2	TRBV20-1	TRBJ2-3	few	CSEMERGRNTDTQYF	TGCAGTGAAATGGAGCGGGGACGCAACACAGATACGCAGTATTTT
TRBD2	TRBV20-1	TRBJ2-2	NA	CSARAPRGGASTGELFF	TGCAGTGCTAGGGCACCGCGCGGGGGGGCCTCCACCGGGGAGCTGTTTTTT
TRBD1	TRBV28	TRBJ2-1	NA	CASRPGQGPRNEQFF	TGTGCCAGCAGACCCGGACAGGGGCCTCGGAATGAGCAGTTCTTC
TRBD1	TRBV20-1	TRBJ1-6	many	CSARGGQLNSPLHF	TGCAGTGCTAGAGGGGGACAGCTAAATTCACCCCTCCACTTT
NA	TRBV6-1	TRBJ2-7	NA	CASSELGGGVYEQYF	TGTGCCAGCAGTGAATTGGGCGGGGGCGTCTACGAGCAGTACTTC
TRBD2	TRBV20-1	TRBJ2-3	NA	CSARKLAGDTDTQYF	TGCAGTGCTCGAAAACTAGCGGGGGACACAGATACGCAGTATTTT
NA	TRBV20-1	TRBJ1-1	NA	CSATTGLSTEAFF	TGCAGTGCTACAACAGGGTTGAGCACTGAAGCTTTCTTT
TRBD2	TRBV7-9	TRBJ2-7	NA	CASSLAGLAVEQYF	TGTGCCAGCAGCTTAGCGGGACTAGCGGTAGAGCAGTACTTC
NA	TRBV14	TRBJ1-2	many	CASSQDNQGRSYGYTF	TGTGCCAGCAGCCAAGATAATCAGGGGAGATCTTATGGCTACACCTTC
TRBD1	TRBV12-3/TRBV12-4	TRBJ2-3	few	CASSSIAMTGGTQYF	TGTGCCAGCAGTTCTATCGCGATGACAGGGGGTACGCAGTATTTT
TRBD1	TRBV27	TRBJ1-1	many	CASSFYGTGGWDTEAFF	TGTGCCAGCAGTTTCTACGGGACAGGGGGCTGGGACACTGAAGCTTTCTTT
NA	TRBV29-1	TRBJ2-3	few	CSVETEFSTDTQYF	TGCAGCGTTGAAACAGAGTTCAGCACAGATACGCAGTATTTT
TRBD1	TRBV18	TRBJ1-4	few	CASSWGQPTNEKLFF	TGTGCCAGCTCATGGGGACAGCCAACTAATGAAAAACTGTTTTTT
TRBD1	TRBV24-1	TRBJ2-3	few	CATSVGQGPDTQYF	TGTGCCACCAGTGTAGGACAGGGACCAGATACGCAGTATTTT
TRBD2	TRBV20-1	TRBJ2-7	NA	CSATPTSGAYEQYF	TGCAGTGCTACCCCCACTAGCGGAGCCTACGAGCAGTACTTC
NA	TRBV13	TRBJ2-2	few	CASSSLQGVGELFF	TGTGCCAGCAGCTCACTTCAGGGAGTCGGGGAGCTGTTTTTT
NA	TRBV29-1	TRBJ1-1	many	CSARSQGRNTEAFF	TGCAGCGCCCGAAGTCAGGGGAGGAACACTGAAGCTTTCTTT
NA	TRBV6-2/TRBV6-3	TRBJ1-5	many	CASRTQGGLNQPQHF	TGTGCCAGCAGGACCCAAGGGGGGCTAAATCAGCCCCAGCATTTT
TRBD1	TRBV3-1	TRBJ1-2	few	CASSQLSGTAEGGYTF	TGTGCCAGCAGCCAATTATCGGGGACAGCCGAGGGGGGCTACACCTTC
TRBD2	TRBV3-1	TRBJ2-6	NA	CATRLAGVYSGANVLTF	TGTGCCACCAGACTAGCGGGAGTCTACTCTGGGGCCAACGTCCTGACTTTC
TRBD1	TRBV12-3/TRBV12-4	TRBJ1-5	many	CASSSTGNQPQHF	TGTGCCAGCAGCTCGACAGGGAATCAGCCCCAGCATTTT
NA	TRBV20-1	TRBJ1-2	many	CSARTRYGYTF	TGCAGTGCTAGGACCCGTTATGGCTACACCTTC
TRBD1	TRBV4-1	TRBJ2-1	few	CASSQRDRGLNEQFF	TGCGCCAGCAGCCAACGAGACAGGGGGCTAAATGAGCAGTTCTTC